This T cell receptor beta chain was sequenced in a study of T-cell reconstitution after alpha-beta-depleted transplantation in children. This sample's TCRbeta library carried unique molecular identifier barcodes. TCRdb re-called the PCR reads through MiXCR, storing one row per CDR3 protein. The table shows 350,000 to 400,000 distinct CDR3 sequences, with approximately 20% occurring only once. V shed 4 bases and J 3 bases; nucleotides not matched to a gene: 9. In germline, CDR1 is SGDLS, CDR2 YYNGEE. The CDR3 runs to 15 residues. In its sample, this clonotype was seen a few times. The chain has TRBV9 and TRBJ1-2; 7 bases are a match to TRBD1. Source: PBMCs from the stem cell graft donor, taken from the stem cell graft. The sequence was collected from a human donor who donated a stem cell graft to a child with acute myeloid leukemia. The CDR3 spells CASSSIKGQYYGYTF. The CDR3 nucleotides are TGTGCCAGCAGCAGTATAAAGGGACAGTACTATGGCTACACCTTC.